These 8 T cell receptor beta chains share one sample of origin, sequenced in a study of patients and donors after allogeneic stem cell transplantation. TCRdb ran MiXCR on the RT-PCR reads and lists one entry per CDR3 protein. The top ten hold approximately 5.9% of the sample, which has roughly 960,000 distinct CDR3 sequences, about a sixth seen once. What was sequenced was blood, either unsorted or a sorted T cell fraction (not recorded which). The receptors shown here come from a human donor who was either an allogeneic HSCT recipient or a stem cell or donor lymphocyte infusion donor (not recorded which). It is not recorded whose cells these are; they may come from a transplant donor.

This clonotype was seen more than once but under ten times. The CDR3 coding sequence is TGTGCCAGCAGCTTATTACAAGAACGTGGAAACACCATATATTTT. Its translation is CASSLLQERGNTIYF. The V call is TRBV11-2, the J call TRBJ1-3, with D uncertain. The CDR3 length is 15 residues. V dropped 2 bases and J dropped 3 bases, with 11 bases sitting between them. CDR1 SGHAT and CDR2 FQNNGV come from the germline V gene.

This clonotype was observed a few times. The gene calls are TRBV6-5 and TRBJ2-2; TRBD2 aligns across 11 bases. Germline CDR1 MNHEY, CDR2 SVGAGI. Trimming at V came to 3 bases and at J to 3 bases, leaving 6 bases not matched to a gene. CDR3 size: 17 residues. The CDR3 loop reads CASSYLLAGVHTGELFF. The CDR3 DNA sequence: TGTGCCAGCAGTTATCTACTAGCGGGAGTTCACACCGGGGAGCTGTTTTTT.

J is TRBJ1-5 and V is TRBV5-4, with a possible D match to TRBD1 (5 bases). Germline V gene sequence: CDR1 SGHNT, CDR2 YYREEE (reference sequence). This CDR3 spans 15 amino acids. Trimming stripped 4 bases from V and 7 bases from J, with 18 bases between. The CDR3 bases are TGTGCCAGCAGCCACGGCGGAGGGGATGGACAGCCCCAGCATTTT. Translation gives CASSHGGGDGQPQHF.

This clonotype was observed a few times. The rearrangement joins TRBV20-1 to TRBJ2-2, with 9 bases matching TRBD1. V dropped 0 bases and J dropped 1; count of bases not matched to a gene: 6. This CDR3 region has 17 residues. CDR1 and CDR2 (germline): DFQATT, SNEGSKA (reference sequence). CDR3: CSARDRGGQGNTGELFF. CDR3 in DNA: TGCAGTGCTAGAGATCGAGGGGGACAGGGGAACACCGGGGAGCTGTTTTTT.

This clonotype is a singleton in its sample. V gene TRBV9 combines with J gene TRBJ2-5; 8 bases line up with TRBD2. The trim removed 0 bases at V and 4 bases at J, leaving 2 bases unmatched. This CDR3 is built from 14 residues. Germline V gene sequence: CDR1 SGDLS, CDR2 YYNGEE. CDR3 coding DNA: TGTGCCAGCAGCGTAGCGGGGGGGCCAGAGACCCAGTACTTC. Translated: CASSVAGGPETQYF.

This chain connects TRBV7-8 to TRBJ1-1; D gene unclear. Trimming removed 7 bases at V and 3 bases at J, with 6 bases between. Germline V lookup: CDR1 SGHVS, CDR2 FQNEAQ. This CDR3 comprises 11 residues. DNA for the CDR3: TGTGCCAGCAACTCTGACACTGAAGCTTTCTTT. It codes for CASNSDTEAFF.

V usage is TRBV19 and J usage is TRBJ1-4; 9 bases map to TRBD1. Looked up from germline, CDR1 is LNHDA and CDR2 is SQIVND (reference sequence). The CDR3 is 16 amino acids. The V gene end was trimmed by 3 bases and the J gene end by 8 bases; junction bases not matched to a gene: 10. CDR3 sequence: CASSIPLQGAMEKLFF. CDR3 in DNA: TGTGCCAGTAGTATCCCCCTACAGGGGGCGATGGAAAAACTGTTTTTT.

This chain connects TRBV20-1 to TRBJ2-7, with no clear D. The length of the CDR3 is 16 residues. Between the trimmed V and J ends, which lost 6 bases and 0 bases, there was a span of 21 bases. The germline V gene has CDR1 DFQATT and CDR2 SNEGSKA (reference sequence). This CDR3 is CSARVALTSSSYEQYF. CDR3 in DNA: TGCAGTGCCCGCGTCGCCCTCACGAGCAGCTCCTACGAGCAGTACTTC.